This T cell receptor (beta chain) emerged from a study of blood T cell repertoires in COVID-19. The data were produced by immunoSEQ multiplex PCR, yet TCRdb's version contains in-frame clones alone and is incomplete. The sample yields around 41,000 clones, about four fifths seen once. The sample holds a few counts of this clone. The sequence was collected from a woman older than 75 with acute or convalescent COVID-19. Specimen: peripheral blood.

The CDR3 sequence is CASSISRGLGTEAFF. The DNA of the CDR3 is TGTGCCAGTAGTATATCGCGGGGGTTGGGCACTGAAGCTTTCTTT. The gene calls are TRBV19 and TRBJ1-1; D is possibly TRBD1 (5 bases). This CDR3 comprises 15 residues. Trimming stripped 2 bases from V and 4 bases from J, with 14 bases between. Germline lookup yields CDR1 LNHDA and CDR2 SQIVND (reference sequence). The full variable domain, with the rest looked up from reference TRBV19 and TRBJ1-1, is DGGITQSPKYLFRKEGQNVTLSCEQNLNHDAMYWYRQDPGQGLRLIYYSQIVNDFQKGDIAEGYSVSREKKESFPLTVTSAQKNPTAFYLCASSISRGLGTEAFFGQGTRLTVV.